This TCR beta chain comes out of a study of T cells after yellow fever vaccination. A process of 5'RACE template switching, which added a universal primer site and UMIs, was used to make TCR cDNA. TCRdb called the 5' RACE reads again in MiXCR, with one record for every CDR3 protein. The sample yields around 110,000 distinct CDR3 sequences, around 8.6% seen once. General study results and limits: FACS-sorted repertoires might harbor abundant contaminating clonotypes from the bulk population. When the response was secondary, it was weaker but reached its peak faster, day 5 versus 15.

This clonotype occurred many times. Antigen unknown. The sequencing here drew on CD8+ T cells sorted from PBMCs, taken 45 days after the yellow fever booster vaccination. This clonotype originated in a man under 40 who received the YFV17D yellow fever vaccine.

CDR3 sequence reads: CASMSNSEQYF. The CDR3 DNA is TGTGCCAGCATGAGTAACTCCGAGCAGTACTTC. J is TRBJ2-7 and V is TRBV6-5; no clear D gene. This CDR3 spans 11 amino acids. Trimming removed 7 bases from V and 6 bases from J, with 10 bases in between. The germline V gene has CDR1 MNHEY and CDR2 SVGAGI.